The rows below give T cell receptor beta chains drawn from one sample of a study of identifying expanded T cells in peripheral blood. Measured with immunoSEQ multiplex PCR; TCRdb has only the in-frame clones, and not every one. In the table there are 60,000 to 80,000 clones, almost 90% of which are singletons. Sequencing was done on a sample of blood. The source of these receptors is a person aged 18-69 years in good health. Each CDR3 is given with its conserved first and last residue. D genes are given only for firm matches. Only part of the rows carry a size: once, few, many, or a class if the clone is expanded.

D,J,V,size,DNA,CDR3
-,TRBJ2-7,TRBV15,once,TGTGCCACCAGCAGAGACAGGGCCCACGAGCAGTACTTC,CATSRDRAHEQYF
-,TRBJ2-1,TRBV6-5,-,TGTGCCAGCAGTTACTCCGGACTCCCTTCCTACAATGAGCAGTTCTTC,CASSYSGLPSYNEQFF
TRBD1,TRBJ2-3,TRBV2,few,TGTGCCAGCAGCCCCAGACAGGGAGGCACAGATACGCAGTATTTT,CASSPRQGGTDTQYF
TRBD1,TRBJ1-4,TRBV5-5,-,TGTGCCAGCAGCCGCGACAGGGCTAATGAAAAACTGTTTTTT,CASSRDRANEKLFF
-,TRBJ1-2,TRBV6-1,once,TGTGCCAGCAGTGATGGACAGCCCTATAACTATGGCTACACCTTC,CASSDGQPYNYGYTF
-,TRBJ2-7,TRBV18,-,TGTGCCAGCTCAAGCGCCCAGGGGGAGCAGTACTTC,CASSSAQGEQYF
TRBD1,TRBJ2-7,TRBV5-1,-,TGCGCCAGCAGCTTGGGGGAATTCGAGAGTGGGACAGGGGCAGTCTTC,CASSLGEFESGTGAVF
-,TRBJ2-3,TRBV13,-,TGTGCCAGCAGCTCCCCGACCGACAGACCAGATACGCAGTATTTT,CASSSPTDRPDTQYF
TRBD2,TRBJ2-1,TRBV4-3,-,TGCGCCAGCAGCCAAGTCAGACTAGCGGGAGTAGTGAATGAGCAGTTCTTC,CASSQVRLAGVVNEQFF
-,TRBJ2-7,TRBV4-1,-,TGCGCCAGCAGCCAAGATCTAGCAGGGATCAGGGAGCAGTACTTC,CASSQDLAGIREQYF
-,TRBJ1-5,TRBV11-2,-,TGTGCCAGCAGCCTCTACCCAAATCAGCCCCAGCATTTT,CASSLYPNQPQHF
-,TRBJ1-4,TRBV9,-,TGTGCCAGCAGCGTAGGAAAGGGGAGAGGTCGTGAAAAACTGTTTTTT,CASSVGKGRGREKLFF
-,TRBJ1-5,TRBV2,-,TGTGCCAGCAGTGAAGCGGGGGGCGACGGTCAGCCCCAGCATTTT,CASSEAGGDGQPQHF
-,TRBJ2-7,TRBV10-1,-,TGCGCCAGCAGTGCGACCGGCCTCATGGGCGAGCAGTACTTC,CASSATGLMGEQYF
TRBD2,TRBJ2-1,TRBV9,-,TGTGCCAGCAGCGCGGGGGGAGGGAGAAACGAGCAGTTCTTC,CASSAGGGRNEQFF
-,TRBJ1-1,TRBV29-1,-,TGCAGCGTTGACGGTGGGACCGAGGGTACTGAAGCTTTCTTT,CSVDGGTEGTEAFF
-,TRBJ2-1,TRBV7-9,once,TGTGGAAGCGGACTCTCCTACAATGAGCAGTTCTTC,CGSGLSYNEQFF
TRBD2,TRBJ2-5,TRBV7-6,-,TGTGCCAGCAGCTGGACTGCTAGCGGAGAGACCCAGTACTTC,CASSWTASGETQYF
TRBD1,TRBJ2-5,TRBV9,-,TGTGCCAGCAGCCGAAGCGACAGGGGAGAGACCCAGTACTTC,CASSRSDRGETQYF
TRBD2,TRBJ2-1,TRBV19,-,TGTGCCAGCGTCCTGGCGGGAGATGCTGAGCAGTTCTTC,CASVLAGDAEQFF